Sequencing of this T cell receptor (beta chain) was carried out in a study of glioma-infiltrating T cells after dendritic cell vaccination. Overall study: Dendritic cell vaccination trial patients had either newly diagnosed or recurrent glioblastoma. At biweekly intervals, patients got three intradermal dendritic cell vaccine injections. Study results and caveats: Longer survival after dendritic cell vaccination followed higher pretreatment TIL content.

A word on this clone: Antigen unknown.

This CDR3 is 14 amino acids long. Trimming cost V 5 bases and J 3 bases; bases outside gene matches: 2. CDR1 is LNHNV and CDR2 is YYDKDF in the germline V gene (reference sequence). Profiling relied on immunoSEQ multiplex PCR, and the TCRdb table lists in-frame clones only, not all of them. The table records more than 95,000 clones, nearly 90% of them present only once. Time point denoted: after dendritic cell vaccination, including at tumor progression/relapse. The chain carries TRBV15 and TRBJ2-7; 12 positions match TRBD1. Material: blood, obtained after dendritic cell vaccination. The TCR was taken from a human donor with glioblastoma. The CDR3 region is CATSRDRGLYEQYF. In nucleotides, the CDR3 is TGTGCCACCAGCCGGGACAGGGGGCTCTACGAGCAGTACTTC.